Following are 30 T cell receptor beta chains from one sample sequenced in a study of PD-1 blockade in classical Hodgkin lymphoma (dated by TCRdb to about 2020). What the time point label conveys for this sample: cycle 4 day 1 (C4D1), after more than five weeks of nivolumab. All trial patients had relapsed after autologous stem cell transplantation, with cohorts A, B and C differing in prior brentuximab vedotin exposure. The library relied on the immunoSEQ multiplex PCR assay. In TCRdb, the immuneACCESS table is reduced to in-frame sequences with V and J assigned. These tables do not hold every clone; where another copy was compared, an unresolved V gene accounts for under half, and the others remain unexplained. The sample table lists around 19,000 clones, approximately 80% of them with a count of one. Clones ranked in the top ten supply 7.2% of the sample. The sample here was peripheral blood mononuclear cells (PBMCs), taken before the fourth cycle of nivolumab. These receptors all come from a human donor with classical Hodgkin lymphoma.

The chain links TRBV5-1 to TRBJ1-1; 7 bases fit TRBD1. Germline V gives CDR1 SGHRS, CDR2 YFSETQ. The CDR3 runs 15 residues. The junction had 9 bases not matched to a gene; V was cut back by 3 bases and J by 4 bases. The CDR3: CASSSREGAGTEAFF. CDR3 in DNA: TGCGCCAGCAGCTCGAGAGAGGGGGCTGGCACTGAAGCTTTCTTT. Full variable domain (outside the CDR3, taken from reference TRBV5-1 and TRBJ1-1): KAGVTQTPRYLIKTRGQQVTLSCSPISGHRSVSWYQQTPGQGLQFLFEYFSETQRNKGNFPGRFSGRQFSNSRSEMNVSTLELGDSALYLCASSSREGAGTEAFFGQGTRLTVV.

The V and J genes are TRBV5-1 and TRBJ2-3, with D possibly called TRBD1 or TRBD2 (5 bases each). Germline V lookup: CDR1 SGHRS, CDR2 YFSETQ. The CDR3 is 14 amino acids. The V gene lost 3 bases and the J gene lost 2 bases, with 10 bases spanning the gap. The CDR3 reads CASSSLGDTDTQYF. The CDR3 DNA reads TGCGCCAGCAGCTCACTAGGGGACACAGATACGCAGTATTTT.

This chain connects TRBV28 to TRBJ1-1, with 7 nucleotides matching TRBD1. CDR3 size: 14 residues. Germline lookup yields CDR1 MDHEN and CDR2 SYDVKM. V lost 8 bases, J lost 5 bases, and 11 bases stayed unmatched. The CDR3 loop is CASFTGAFGTEAFF. In DNA form, the CDR3 reads TGTGCCAGCTTTACAGGGGCCTTTGGGACTGAAGCTTTCTTT.

V gene TRBV5-1 combines with J gene TRBJ1-3, with 8 nucleotides matching TRBD1. V lost 3 bases and J lost 6; bases outside the gene matches: 11. The CDR3 consists of 16 residues. Germline loops: CDR1 SGHRS, CDR2 YFSETQ. CDR3: CASSSGQVSPVNTIYF. The CDR3 DNA reads as TGCGCCAGCAGCTCGGGACAGGTTTCCCCTGTAAACACCATATATTTT.

The rearrangement links TRBV5-5 to TRBJ2-4; the D is unclear. The CDR3 extends over 14 amino acids. Germline CDR1 and CDR2: SGHKS and YYEKEE (reference sequence). Trimming pared 1 base from V and 5 bases from J, leaving 10 bases between. The CDR3 is CASSLSPGENIQYF. CDR3 DNA: TGTGCCAGCAGCTTGAGTCCTGGGGAAAACATTCAGTACTTC.

This clone turned up a few times. Germline and junction disagree at one end, which may indicate a read error. This chain uses TRBV28 with TRBJ2-7; TRBD2 agrees at 9 bases. Germline loops: CDR1 MDHEN, CDR2 SYDVKM. This CDR3 is 13 amino acids long. The CDR3 here is CASGLAGETEQYF. CDR3 bases: TGTGCCAGCGGTTTAGCGGGAGAGACCGAGCAGTACTTC.

This clone appeared once. V usage is TRBV7-8 and J usage is TRBJ2-5; TRBD1 matches at 10 bases. CDR1 is SGHVS, CDR2 FQNEAQ, per germline. The trim removed 5 bases at V and 4 bases at J, leaving 16 bases unmatched. This CDR3 has 18 amino acids. The CDR3 sequence: CASSPTRGTGAKRETQYF. For the CDR3, the DNA is TGTGCCAGCAGCCCGACCCGCGGGACAGGGGCTAAGAGAGAGACCCAGTACTTC.

The chain employs TRBV27 and TRBJ2-2; D gene uncertain. V was cut by 10 bases and J by 4 bases, with 13 bases left in between. Per germline, CDR1 MNHEY and CDR2 SMNVEV (reference sequence). The CDR3 runs 13 residues. The CDR3, as DNA: TGTGCCACCCGGGCCGGGCCCACCGGGGAGCTGTTTTTT. This translates into CATRAGPTGELFF.

This chain uses TRBV6-6 with TRBJ2-3; tentatively, D is TRBD1 (5 bases). The CDR3 is 11 amino acids. Trimming took off 5 bases at V and 9 bases at J, with 9 bases between the two ends. The V gene's germline CDR1 is MNHNY and CDR2 SVGAGI (reference sequence). CDR3 in DNA: TGTGCCAGCAGTCCGGACACCACGCAGTATTTT. Translation gives CASSPDTTQYF.

Notes on this clone: The same CDR3 is also encoded by other DNA sequences in this sample. This chain uses TRBV9 with TRBJ2-1; no firm D call. The CDR3 extends over 13 amino acids. Trimming removed 0 bases from V and 7 bases from J, with 8 bases in between. Germline assignment: CDR1 SGDLS and CDR2 YYNGEE. The CDR3 DNA reads as TGTGCCAGCAGCGTAGCTACCCTGAATGAGCAGTTCTTC. As protein: CASSVATLNEQFF.

The genes are TRBV30 and TRBJ1-2, with D unresolved. V was trimmed by 7 bases and J by 0 bases, leaving 12 bases between them. Germline assignment: CDR1 GTSNPN and CDR2 SVGIG (reference sequence). The CDR3 length is 13 residues. CDR3 nucleotide sequence: TGTGCCTACGGACGGTTTTCTAACTATGGCTACACCTTC. Protein product: CAYGRFSNYGYTF.

This chain links TRBV29-1 with TRBJ2-2; 7 bases are shared with TRBD1. Germline-derived CDR1 and CDR2 are SQVTM and ANQGSEA. The CDR3 is made up of 14 amino acids. The V and J ends lost 6 bases and 3 bases, in that order; junction bases with no gene match: 7. In nucleotides, the CDR3 is TGCAGCGTGTGTCGGACAGGAGACACCGGGGAGCTGTTTTTT. Amino acid sequence: CSVCRTGDTGELFF.

This chain links TRBV14 with TRBJ2-5; 10 nucleotides match TRBD1. After removal of 1 base from V and 5 bases from J, the junction contained 10 bases not matched to a gene. CDR1 SGHDN and CDR2 FVKESK come from the germline V gene. The CDR3 sequence is 17 residues long. CDR3 DNA sequence: TGTGCCAGCAGCCAAGGAGACAGGGGGCGCCATCGGGAGACCCAGTACTTC. Translation: CASSQGDRGRHRETQYF.

The J gene is TRBJ1-1, the V gene TRBV5-5; no reliable D call. The CDR3 covers 14 residues. The V and J ends lost 2 bases and 6 bases respectively, with 14 bases between them. Germline V gene sequence: CDR1 SGHKS, CDR2 YYEKEE (reference sequence). The CDR3 nucleotides are TGTGCCAGCAGCTTAAGTGTGCCAGATGCTGAAGCTTTCTTT. Its translation is CASSLSVPDAEAFF.

This clone was counted a single time. This rearrangement joins TRBV6-1 to TRBJ1-3; TRBD1 aligns across 7 bases. V gave up 11 bases and J gave up 4 bases; unmatched junction bases: 11. The CDR3 totals 14 residues. The V gene's germline CDR1 is MNHNS and CDR2 SASEGT. The DNA of the CDR3 is TGTGCCGGGAGAACGACAGGGAAAGGAAACACCATATATTTT. It codes for CAGRTTGKGNTIYF.

This clone is labeled medium-sized. The chain has TRBV5-1 and TRBJ2-5, with 9 bases that match TRBD2. V gave up 4 bases and J gave up 5 bases; unmatched junction bases: 12. The CDR3 runs to 16 residues. The germline V gene encodes CDR1 SGHRS and CDR2 YFSETQ. The CDR3 coding sequence is TGCGCCAGCAGCAAGAACGTAGCGGGAGCGGCTGAGACCCAGTACTTC. Protein product: CASSKNVAGAAETQYF.

This chain joins TRBV11-1 and TRBJ1-2; no firm D call. Looked up from germline, CDR1 is SGHAT and CDR2 is FQDESV (reference sequence). V shed 5 bases and J shed 8 bases, with 15 bases lying between them. The CDR3 loop spans 13 amino acids. The CDR3 DNA is TGTGCCAGCAGCCCCCCACGCGAGGAGGGCTACACCTTC. Amino acid sequence: CASSPPREEGYTF.

The rearrangement joins TRBV27 to TRBJ2-1; 9 positions agree with TRBD2. In germline, CDR1 is MNHEY, CDR2 SMNVEV (reference sequence). V lost 1 base, J lost 10 bases, and 11 bases stayed unmatched. The CDR3 totals 16 residues. The CDR3 loop reads CASSLYVSSGAREQFF. The CDR3 region has the DNA TGTGCCAGCAGTTTATATGTGTCTAGCGGGGCTCGGGAGCAGTTCTTC.

This clone was seen a few times. The chain employs TRBV19 and TRBJ2-7; 7 bases align to TRBD1. Losses at the gene ends were 6 bases for V and 7 bases for J; bases not matched to a gene: 9. Germline loops: CDR1 LNHDA, CDR2 SQIVND (reference sequence). This CDR3 contains 13 residues. The DNA for the CDR3 is TGTGCCAGTAGCCCGACAGGGTGGGGGGAGCAGTACTTC. Translation gives CASSPTGWGEQYF.

This rearrangement joins TRBV7-6 to TRBJ2-5; a weak D match, TRBD2 (6 bases). This CDR3 has 18 amino acids. Germline values: CDR1 SGHVS, CDR2 FNYEAQ. V was trimmed by 4 bases and J by 5 bases, leaving 26 bases between them. CDR3 DNA sequence: TGTGCCAGCAGCTCGCCCCCTTCTAGCGTTGGGGAGAGGGAGACCCAGTACTTC. Amino acids: CASSSPPSSVGERETQYF. The full variable domain, with the rest looked up from reference TRBV7-6 and TRBJ2-5, is GAGVSQSPRYKVTKRGQDVALRCDPISGHVSLYWYRQALGQGPEFLTYFNYEAQQDKSGLPNDRFSAERPEGSISTLTIQRTEQRDSAMYRCASSSPPSSVGERETQYFGPGTRLLVL.

The J gene is TRBJ2-3, the V gene TRBV5-1; the D gene could be TRBD1 or TRBD2 (5 bases each). Trimming stripped 4 bases from V and 4 bases from J, with 13 bases between. The CDR3 has 14 amino acids. CDR1 and CDR2 from the germline V gene are SGHRS and YFSETQ. CDR3 region: CASSPGTTADTQYF. Written as DNA, the CDR3 is TGCGCCAGCAGCCCGGGGACCACAGCAGATACGCAGTATTTT. The variable domain in full, with the rest retrieved from reference TRBV5-1 and TRBJ2-3, is KAGVTQTPRYLIKTRGQQVTLSCSPISGHRSVSWYQQTPGQGLQFLFEYFSETQRNKGNFPGRFSGRQFSNSRSEMNVSTLELGDSALYLCASSPGTTADTQYFGPGTRLTVL.

The V call is TRBV7-3, the J call TRBJ2-3, with 14 nucleotides matching TRBD2. Germline-derived CDR1 and CDR2 are SGHTA and FQGTGA. V shed 2 bases, J shed 5 bases, and the junction held 9 bases outside the gene matches. The length of the CDR3 is 18 residues. The CDR3 DNA sequence: TGTGCCAGCAGCTTAGTAGGGACTAGCGGGAGCGGGAGAGATACGCAGTATTTT. Protein product: CASSLVGTSGSGRDTQYF.

V usage is TRBV28 and J usage is TRBJ2-1, with TRBD2 matching over 8 bases. The CDR3 sequence is 18 residues long. J lost 9 bases, V lost 5 bases, and 21 bases had no gene match. Germline CDR1 and CDR2: MDHEN and SYDVKM. CDR3: CASSLRWGLAGGTGEQFF. The CDR3 DNA reads TGTGCCAGCAGTCTTCGATGGGGGCTAGCGGGTGGCACAGGTGAGCAGTTCTTC.

V gene TRBV5-1 combines with J gene TRBJ1-3; D gene uncertain. Trimming cost V 2 bases and J 2 bases, with 11 bases left between them. Germline loops: CDR1 SGHRS, CDR2 YFSETQ. The length of the CDR3 is 15 residues. DNA for the CDR3: TGCGCCAGCAGCTTAGACGGCAGGACTGGAAACACCATATATTTT. It codes for CASSLDGRTGNTIYF.

In this sample, this clone turned up a few times. The chain carries TRBV7-9 and TRBJ2-7; possibly TRBD1 for D (6 bases). The CDR3 runs 18 residues. V was trimmed by 1 base and J by 0 bases, leaving 19 bases between them. Per the germline V gene, CDR1 is SEHNR and CDR2 is FQNEAQ (reference sequence). The CDR3 reads CASSLGALSTGLSYEQYF. CDR3 coding DNA: TGTGCCAGCAGCTTAGGGGCACTATCGACAGGCCTCTCCTACGAGCAGTACTTC.

The V call is TRBV4-1, the J call TRBJ2-5; TRBD2 aligns across 9 bases. Germline V gene data show CDR1 as MGHRA and CDR2 as YSYEKL. The V and J ends lost 4 bases and 4 bases, in that order; junction bases with no gene match: 7. There are 15 residues in the CDR3. As DNA, the CDR3 is TGCGCCAGCAGCCGATTAGCGGGAGAAGGAGAGACCCAGTACTTC. Translating gives CASSRLAGEGETQYF.

Only a few counts were recorded for this clone. The chain couples TRBV7-6 to TRBJ2-7; 7 bases are a match to TRBD1. The J segment lost 1 base and the V segment lost 5 bases, leaving 8 bases of the junction unmatched. CDR1 and CDR2 (germline): SGHVS, FNYEAQ. This CDR3 is built from 15 residues. The CDR3 region is CASSPGTGASYEQYF. The CDR3 bases are TGTGCCAGCAGCCCAGGCACAGGGGCTTCCTACGAGCAGTACTTC.

The J gene is TRBJ1-6, the V gene TRBV9; 8 bases line up with TRBD1. Germline CDR1 and CDR2: SGDLS and YYNGEE. Trimming at V came to 4 bases and at J to 7 bases, leaving 1 base not matched to a gene. CDR3 size: 13 residues. The CDR3 loop is CASSRQGNSPLHF. The CDR3 region has the DNA TGTGCCAGCAGCCGACAGGGGAATTCACCCCTCCACTTT.

This chain joins TRBV9 and TRBJ2-2; D is possibly TRBD2 (5 bases). Germline values: CDR1 SGDLS, CDR2 YYNGEE. The CDR3 is 13 amino acids. Trimming took 10 bases from V and 0 from J, leaving 10 bases between them. CDR3 in amino acids: CAREGTNTGELFF. The DNA of the CDR3 is TGTGCCCGTGAGGGAACGAACACCGGGGAGCTGTTTTTT.

The V gene is TRBV2, the J gene TRBJ1-1; no clear D gene. The CDR3 consists of 14 residues. CDR1 is SNHLY, CDR2 FYNNEI, per germline. V dropped 7 bases and J dropped 2 bases, with 14 bases sitting between them. CDR3 region: CASTEGKLNTEAFF. CDR3 DNA: TGTGCCAGCACAGAGGGTAAGCTAAACACTGAAGCTTTCTTT.